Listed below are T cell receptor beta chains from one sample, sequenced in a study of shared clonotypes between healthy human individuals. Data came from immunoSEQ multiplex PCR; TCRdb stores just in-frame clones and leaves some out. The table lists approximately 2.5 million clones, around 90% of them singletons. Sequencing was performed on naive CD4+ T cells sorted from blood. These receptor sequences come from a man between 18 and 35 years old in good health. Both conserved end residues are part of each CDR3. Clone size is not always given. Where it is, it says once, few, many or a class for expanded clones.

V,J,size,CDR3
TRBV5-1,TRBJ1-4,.,CASSLEGTGGEKLFF
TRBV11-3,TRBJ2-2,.,CASSSHTGELFF
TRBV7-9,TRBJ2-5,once,CASSPGQLQETQYF
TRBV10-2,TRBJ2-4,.,CASSGTSGGGNIQYF
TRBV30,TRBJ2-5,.,CAWSPDYSDSQETQYF
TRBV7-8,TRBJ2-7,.,CASSLVAGGNIPYEQYF
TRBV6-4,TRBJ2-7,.,CASPEPGTTDEQYF
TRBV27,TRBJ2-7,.,CASGEHGQGSYEQYF
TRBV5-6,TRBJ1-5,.,CASSLYAGQPQHF
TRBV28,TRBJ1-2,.,CASSLPLQGVNYGYTF
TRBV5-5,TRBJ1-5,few,CASSYDRVGQPQHF
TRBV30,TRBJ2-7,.,CAWSPSYEQYF
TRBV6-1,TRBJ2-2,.,CASSFSKSTGELFF
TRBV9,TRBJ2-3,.,CASSVGPITDTQYF
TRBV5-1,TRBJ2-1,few,CASSLYNEQFF
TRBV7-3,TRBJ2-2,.,CASSPGGSGVGGELFF
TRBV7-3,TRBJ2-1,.,CASSLMPQAYNEQFF
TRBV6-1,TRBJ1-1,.,CASSGDRENTEAFF
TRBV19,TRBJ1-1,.,CASGTGSRTEAFF
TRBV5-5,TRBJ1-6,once,CASSSGQGPNSPLHF
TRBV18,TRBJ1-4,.,CASSLNRDRGEKLFF
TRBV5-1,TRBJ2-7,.,CASSLPRGSGDYEQYF
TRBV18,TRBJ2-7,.,CASSPPSGGPRYEQYF
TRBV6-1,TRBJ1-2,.,CASSETGMRGYTF
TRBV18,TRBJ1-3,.,CASSPQGGNTIYF
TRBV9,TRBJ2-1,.,CASSVDRVAYNEQFF
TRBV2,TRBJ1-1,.,CASSDSNTEAFF
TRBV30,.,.,CAWSSLAAYEQYF
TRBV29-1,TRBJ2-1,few,CSVASGVPNEQFF
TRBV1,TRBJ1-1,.,CTSSQDPGPERDTEAFF
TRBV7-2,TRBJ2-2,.,CASSLGLAGHTGELFF
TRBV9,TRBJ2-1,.,CASSVAATSATGQNEQFF
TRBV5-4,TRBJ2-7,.,CASSLVNSDEQYF
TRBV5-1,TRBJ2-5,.,CASSFNSGGAAETQYF
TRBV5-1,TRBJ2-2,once,CASSTGTKDTGELFF
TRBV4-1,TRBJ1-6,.,CASSHAPGLNYNSPLHF
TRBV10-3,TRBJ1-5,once,CAISESGDPPSISHF
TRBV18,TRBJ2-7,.,CASSPSAGTSLEQYF
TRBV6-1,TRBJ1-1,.,CASSTGWNTEAFF
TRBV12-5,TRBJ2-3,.,CASGFRRGAADTQYF
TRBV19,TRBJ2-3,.,CASKRYETSTDTQYF
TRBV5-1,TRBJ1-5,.,CASSLTGSGQPQHF
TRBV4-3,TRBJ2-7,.,CASSQGSYEQYF